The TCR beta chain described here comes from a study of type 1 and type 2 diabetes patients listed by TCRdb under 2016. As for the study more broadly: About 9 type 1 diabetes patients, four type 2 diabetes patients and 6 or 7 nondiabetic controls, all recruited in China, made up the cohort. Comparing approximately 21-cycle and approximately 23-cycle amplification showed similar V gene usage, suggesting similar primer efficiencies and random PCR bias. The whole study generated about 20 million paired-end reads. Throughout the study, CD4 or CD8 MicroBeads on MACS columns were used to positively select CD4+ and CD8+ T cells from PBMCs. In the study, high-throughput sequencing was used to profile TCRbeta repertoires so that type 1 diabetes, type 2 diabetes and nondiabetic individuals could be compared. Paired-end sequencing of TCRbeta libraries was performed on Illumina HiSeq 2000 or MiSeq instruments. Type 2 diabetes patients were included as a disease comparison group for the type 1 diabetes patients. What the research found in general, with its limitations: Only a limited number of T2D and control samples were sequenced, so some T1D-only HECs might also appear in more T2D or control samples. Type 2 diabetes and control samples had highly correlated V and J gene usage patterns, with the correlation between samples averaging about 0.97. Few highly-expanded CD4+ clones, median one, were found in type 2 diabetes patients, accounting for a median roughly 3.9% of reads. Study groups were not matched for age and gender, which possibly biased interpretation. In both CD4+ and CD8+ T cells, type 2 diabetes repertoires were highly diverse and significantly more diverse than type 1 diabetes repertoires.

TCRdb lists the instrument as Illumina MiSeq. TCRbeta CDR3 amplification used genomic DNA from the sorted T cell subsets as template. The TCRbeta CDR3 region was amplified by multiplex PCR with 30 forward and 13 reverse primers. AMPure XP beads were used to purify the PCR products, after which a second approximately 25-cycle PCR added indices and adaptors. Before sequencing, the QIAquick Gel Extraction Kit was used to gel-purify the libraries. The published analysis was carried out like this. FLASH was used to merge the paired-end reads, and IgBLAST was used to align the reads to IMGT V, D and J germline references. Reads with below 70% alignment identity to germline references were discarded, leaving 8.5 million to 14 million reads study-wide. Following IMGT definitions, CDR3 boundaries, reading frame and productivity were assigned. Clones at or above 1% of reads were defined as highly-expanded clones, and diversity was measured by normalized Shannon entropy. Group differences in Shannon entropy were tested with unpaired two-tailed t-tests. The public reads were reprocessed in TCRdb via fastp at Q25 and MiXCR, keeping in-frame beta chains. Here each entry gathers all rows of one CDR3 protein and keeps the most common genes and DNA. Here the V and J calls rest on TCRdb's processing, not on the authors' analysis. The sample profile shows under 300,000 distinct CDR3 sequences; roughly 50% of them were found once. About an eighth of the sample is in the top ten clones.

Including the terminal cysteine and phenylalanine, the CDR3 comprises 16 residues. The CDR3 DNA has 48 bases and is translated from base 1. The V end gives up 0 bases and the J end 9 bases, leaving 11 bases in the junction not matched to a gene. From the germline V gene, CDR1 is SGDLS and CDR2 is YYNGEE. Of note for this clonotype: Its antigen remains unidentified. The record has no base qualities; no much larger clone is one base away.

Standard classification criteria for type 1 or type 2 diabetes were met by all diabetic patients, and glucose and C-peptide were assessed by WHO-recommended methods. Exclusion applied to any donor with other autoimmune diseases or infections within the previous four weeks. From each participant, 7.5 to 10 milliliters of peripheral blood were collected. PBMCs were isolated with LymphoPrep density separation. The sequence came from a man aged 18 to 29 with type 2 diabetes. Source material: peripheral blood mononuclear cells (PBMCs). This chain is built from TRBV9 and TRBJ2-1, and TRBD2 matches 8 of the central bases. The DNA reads TGTGCCAGCAGCGTAGGCAACCGGGAGGGCAAGGGTGAGCAGTTCTTC. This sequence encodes CASSVGNREGKGEQFF.